Presented here are 9 T cell receptor beta chains from one specimen sequenced in a study of T-cell memory formation after mild COVID-19. TCRdb recomputed calls from the 5' RACE reads with MiXCR, one row per CDR3 protein. The sample records about 130,000 distinct CDR3 sequences, 15% to 20% being singletons. The sample comprised PBMCs or a T cell subset sorted from them (not recorded which). All receptors derive from an adult woman who had mild COVID-19 (a few samples of this study predate the infection). Cell type and time point are not known.

The chain is built from TRBV4-1 and TRBJ1-5; possible D gene TRBD1, 5 bases. The CDR3 covers 13 residues. CDR1 is MGHRA, CDR2 YSYEKL, per germline. Trimming took off 6 bases at V and 8 bases at J, with 14 bases between the two ends. CDR3 coding DNA: TGCGCCAGCAGTCGGGGCCCTGGGGAGCCCCAGCATTTT. It encodes CASSRGPGEPQHF.

The gene calls are TRBV29-1 and TRBJ2-3; 8 nucleotides line up with TRBD2. The germline gives CDR1 SQVTM, CDR2 ANQGSEA. This CDR3 region has 11 residues. V lost 7 bases, J lost 8 bases, and 5 bases stayed unmatched. The DNA of the CDR3 is TGCAGCGATAGACTAGCGAGTACGCAGTATTTT. Its translation: CSDRLASTQYF.

The chain has TRBV5-1 and TRBJ2-3; D is possibly TRBD1 or TRBD2 (5 bases each). CDR3 size: 17 residues. V lost 3 bases to trimming and J lost 0 bases, with 17 bases between them. Per germline, CDR1 SGHRS and CDR2 YFSETQ. The CDR3 nucleotides read TGCGCCAGCAGCTCCGCAAAAGGGGACCTCAGCACAGATACGCAGTATTTT. Protein sequence: CASSSAKGDLSTDTQYF.

The table lists this clonotype with a few counts. The V and J genes are TRBV28 and TRBJ2-1; 12 bases are a match to TRBD2. CDR1 is MDHEN, CDR2 SYDVKM, per germline. The CDR3 spans 15 residues. V trimming: 5 bases; J trimming: 8 bases; junction bases outside the gene matches: 7. This chain's CDR3 is CASSPLTSGSYEQFF. In DNA form, the CDR3 reads TGTGCCAGCAGTCCCTTGACTAGCGGGAGCTATGAGCAGTTCTTC.

The rearrangement joins TRBV5-1 to TRBJ2-7; D may be TRBD2 (7 bases). Germline-derived CDR1 and CDR2 are SGHRS and YFSETQ. Trimming took off 4 bases at V and 1 base at J, with 15 bases between the two ends. The CDR3 contains 15 residues. CDR3 coding DNA: TGCGCCAGCAGCCGGACGGCGGGGGCGTCCTACGAGCAGTACTTC. Its translation: CASSRTAGASYEQYF.

This clonotype was seen a few times. The V and J genes are TRBV3-1 and TRBJ1-1, with D hard to call. Trimming shortened V by 1 base and J by 1 base, and 7 bases separated the two germline ends. Germline lookup yields CDR1 LGHDT and CDR2 YNNKEL (reference sequence). The CDR3 is 14 residues long. In DNA form, the CDR3 reads TGTGCCAGCAGCCAAGTGACTACGAACACTGAAGCTTTCTTT. Protein product: CASSQVTTNTEAFF.

This clonotype was picked up a small number of times. The V gene is TRBV7-2, the J gene TRBJ2-7, with TRBD1 identical over 9 bases. Losses at the gene ends were 5 bases for V and 3 bases for J; bases not matched to a gene: 5. From germline, CDR1 is SGHTA and CDR2 FQGNSA. There are 14 residues in the CDR3. The CDR3 DNA is TGTGCCAGCAGCCTAGGACAGGGGTACTACGAGCAGTACTTC. This gives the protein CASSLGQGYYEQYF.

The chain combines TRBV5-1 with TRBJ2-2, with TRBD2 matching 7 bases. CDR1 and CDR2 from the germline V gene are SGHRS and YFSETQ. Unmatched junction bases numbered 6, after V lost 0 bases and J lost 4 bases. The CDR3 has 16 residues. CDR3 nucleotides: TGCGCCAGCAGCTTGGATGCGGGGGACCCCACCGGGGAGCTGTTTTTT. Translating it yields CASSLDAGDPTGELFF.

This clonotype showed up just a few times. The V gene is TRBV6-5, the J gene TRBJ2-3; D gene ambiguous. This CDR3 comprises 15 residues. The germline V gene encodes CDR1 MNHEY and CDR2 SVGAGI. Trimming pared 4 bases from V and 2 bases from J, leaving 13 bases between. Here the CDR3 DNA reads TGTGCCAGCAGTTCAAGAGGCCAACTCACAGATACGCAGTATTTT. Amino acids: CASSSRGQLTDTQYF.